This T cell receptor (beta chain) originates from a study of CD8+CD57+ T cells in acquired aplastic anemia. Study information: Quantities of DNA derived from sorted CD4+ and CD8+ cells averaged roughly 3.4 ug. CD4+ cell libraries from healthy donors averaged approximately 10 million reads. General study findings and limits: Some 31 shared CD8+ CDR3s appeared highly expressed within patients' immunodominant clones. No significant difference in CD8+ Simpson's diversity was found between patients and controls.

A remark on this clonotype: Its antigen is unknown.

Genomic DNA provided the template from which TCR beta VDJ and CDR3 profiles were obtained. Each CDR3 protein is one row after TCRdb ran MiXCR on the reads. The table shows under 40,000 distinct CDR3 sequences, with 76% occurring only once. V was pared by 6 bases and J by 4 bases, with 5 bases of the junction left unmatched. The CDR3 extends over 14 amino acids. Germline assignment: CDR1 SNHLY and CDR2 FYNNEI. The chain couples TRBV2 to TRBJ2-3, with 9 bases lining up with TRBD1. This TCR was recovered from a human donor in good health, serving as a control. The sequencing sample was made of sorted CD4+, CD8+, or CD8+CD57+ T cells (not recorded which) from PBMCs. The CDR3 spells CASRETGGADTQYF. DNA for the CDR3: TGTGCCAGCAGGGAAACAGGGGGCGCAGATACGCAGTATTTT.